The source of this T cell receptor (beta chain) is a study of cytomegalovirus exposure and HLA in healthy donors. Vbeta (60) and Jbeta (13) primers were used in the PCR. Authors' data handling: In a later analysis, the count reached 75 million to 90 million unique TCR beta chains, with about 12 million shared. Clones were read by immunoSEQ multiplex PCR, and TCRdb kept only the in-frame ones, dropping some. D and trimming come from the DNA, and the V and J calls and clone size come from that table. The table includes about 150,000 clones, 64% detected once. Overall study results and limits: A later analysis reportedly found fewer N-insertions in an Asian-associated ancestry cluster than the roughly 700-donor mean. Specificity of three CMV-associated chains for CMV antigens was verified in vitro. According to an earlier analysis, most TCR beta V segments yielded productive rearrangements about 87% or about 30% of the time.

For this clone: What it recognizes is unknown.

Sequenced: PBMCs. This TCR came from a woman aged 25 to 39 in good health and CMV-seropositive.

The CDR3 loop is CASSFTGRTEAFF. The CDR3 nucleotides read TGTGCCAGCAGTTTCACGGGGAGGACTGAAGCTTTCTTT. V is TRBV11-2 and J is TRBJ1-1; unclear D gene. Germline V gene lookup returns CDR1 SGHAT and CDR2 FQNNGV. The V gene lost 6 bases and the J gene lost 5 bases, with 13 bases spanning the gap. There are 13 residues in the CDR3. Full variable domain (missing parts from reference TRBV11-2 and TRBJ1-1): EAGVAQSPRYKIIEKRQSVAFWCNPISGHATLYWYQQILGQGPKLLIQFQNNGVVDDSQLPKDRFSAERLKGVDSTLKIQPAKLEDSAVYLCASSFTGRTEAFFGQGTRLTVV.